Following are 8 T cell receptor beta chains from one sample sequenced in a study of cytomegalovirus exposure and HLA in healthy donors. PCR involved 60 Vbeta and 13 Jbeta primers. The protocol was immunoSEQ multiplex PCR, while the TCRdb copy is restricted to in-frame clones and leaves out a portion. The sample lists about 180,000 clones; 65% to 80% were seen once. Sequencing was performed on PBMCs. The source of these receptors is a woman aged 40 to 50 in good health and CMV-seronegative.

J is TRBJ1-1 and V is TRBV11-3; 10 bases map to TRBD1. The CDR3 has 16 amino acids. The ends lost 2 bases at V and 1 base at J; junction bases unmatched: 4. Germline V gene sequence: CDR1 SGHNT, CDR2 YENEEA. CDR3 DNA: TGTGCCAGCAGCTTAAGACAGGGGGCCTCGAACACTGAAGCTTTCTTT. As protein: CASSLRQGASNTEAFF.

The genes are TRBV19 and TRBJ2-2, with TRBD1 matching 7 bases. Germline CDR1 and CDR2: LNHDA and SQIVND (reference sequence). With V trimmed by 7 bases and J by 7 bases, 6 bases remained unmatched. This CDR3 is built from 13 residues. CDR3 coding DNA: TGTGCCAGTATACCAGGGGGTTACGGGGAGCTGTTTTTT. It codes for CASIPGGYGELFF. Complete variable domain (other parts from reference TRBV19 and TRBJ2-2): DGGITQSPKYLFRKEGQNVTLSCEQNLNHDAMYWYRQDPGQGLRLIYYSQIVNDFQKGDIAEGYSVSREKKESFPLTVTSAQKNPTAFYLCASIPGGYGELFFGEGSRLTVL.

The chain links TRBV29-1 to TRBJ1-3; 7 positions match TRBD1. The CDR3 extends over 14 amino acids. CDR1 and CDR2 (germline): SQVTM, ANQGSEA. The J segment lost 1 base and the V segment lost 4 bases, leaving 4 bases of the junction unmatched. CDR3 region: CSVGLGQSGNTIYF. DNA of the CDR3: TGCAGCGTTGGCCTGGGACAGTCTGGAAACACCATATATTTT.

The V call is TRBV5-1, the J call TRBJ1-2, with 9 positions matching TRBD1. The length of the CDR3 is 17 residues. Trimming at V came to 4 bases and at J to 4 bases, leaving 14 bases not matched to a gene. Germline V gene data show CDR1 as SGHRS and CDR2 as YFSETQ. This CDR3 is CASSPGQGSISAYGYTF. In nucleotides, the CDR3 is TGCGCCAGCAGCCCGGGACAGGGATCGATTTCAGCCTATGGCTACACCTTC.

V gene TRBV28 combines with J gene TRBJ2-7, with TRBD2 identical over 8 bases. Per the germline V gene, CDR1 is MDHEN and CDR2 is SYDVKM. CDR3 length equals 14 residues. V shed 7 bases, J shed 2 bases, and the junction held 7 bases outside the gene matches. The CDR3 loop is CASTLGRGPYEQYF. The CDR3 bases are TGTGCCAGCACCCTCGGGAGGGGACCCTACGAGCAGTACTTC. The whole variable domain, filled in from reference TRBV28 and TRBJ2-7, reads DVKVTQSSRYLVKRTGEKVFLECVQDMDHENMFWYRQDPGLGLRLIYFSYDVKMKEKGDIPEGYSVSREKKERFSLILESASTNQTSMYLCASTLGRGPYEQYFGPGTRLTVT.

The chain links TRBV28 to TRBJ1-3; D is uncertain. Germline V gives CDR1 MDHEN, CDR2 SYDVKM. Deletions cut 6 bases from V and 4 bases from J, with 16 bases between. The CDR3 extends over 15 amino acids. The CDR3: CASRNSPGIGNTIYF. CDR3 nucleotides: TGTGCCAGCAGAAATTCTCCAGGTATCGGAAACACCATATATTTT.

CDR3 sequence (DNA): TGTGCCAGCAGCTTCCCCGGGGAAAGGAACTATGGCTACACCTTC. This encodes CASSFPGERNYGYTF. The chain recombines TRBV7-2 with TRBJ1-2; D is undetermined. Germline V gene lookup returns CDR1 SGHTA and CDR2 FQGNSA. V gave up 3 bases and J gave up 2 bases, with 13 bases separating them. This CDR3 has 15 amino acids.

V gene TRBV6-5 combines with J gene TRBJ1-1, with D perhaps matching TRBD1 (5 bases). Per germline, CDR1 MNHEY and CDR2 SVGAGI. The CDR3 has 11 amino acids. V was clipped by 6 bases and J by 7 bases, with 9 bases between them. CDR3 region: CASRSGGEAFF. In DNA form, the CDR3 reads TGTGCCAGCAGGAGCGGGGGTGAAGCTTTCTTT.